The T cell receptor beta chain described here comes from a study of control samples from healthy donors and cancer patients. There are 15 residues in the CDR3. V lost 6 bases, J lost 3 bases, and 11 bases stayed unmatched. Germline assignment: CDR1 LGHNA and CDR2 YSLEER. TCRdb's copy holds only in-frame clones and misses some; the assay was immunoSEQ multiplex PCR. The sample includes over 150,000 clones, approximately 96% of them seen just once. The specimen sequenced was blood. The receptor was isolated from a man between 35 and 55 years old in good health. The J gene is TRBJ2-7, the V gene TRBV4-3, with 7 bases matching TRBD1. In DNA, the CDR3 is TGCGCCAGCAGACTAAATCCGACAGGGAACTACGAGCAGTACTTC. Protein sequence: CASRLNPTGNYEQYF.